Listed below are T cell receptor beta chains from one sample, sequenced in a study of blood T cell repertoires in COVID-19. Produced via immunoSEQ multiplex PCR; TCRdb's table is partial and in-frame only. The sample holds tens of thousands of clones, about 80% seen once. Sequenced: peripheral blood. These receptors all come from a human donor in a cohort sampled during active COVID-19. CDR3s include the opening cysteine and the closing phenylalanine or tryptophan. A D gene is named only where the DNA matches it firmly. Clone size is shown for a subset of rows, as once, few, many or a class of expanded clone.

CASSRHGHEQYF | TGTGCCAGTAGTAGGCATGGGCACGAGCAGTACTTC | . | TRBV19 | . | 12 | TRBJ2-7
CASSTEGTGYTEAFF | TGTGCCAGCTCAACGGAAGGGACAGGATACACTGAAGCTTTCTTT | few | TRBV18 | TRBD1 | 15 | TRBJ1-1
CASQPPGSSYEQYF | TGTGCCAGTCAGCCCCCAGGGTCAAGCTACGAGCAGTACTTC | . | TRBV28 | . | 14 | TRBJ2-7
CASSATRQGGQPQHF | TGTGCCAGCAGCGCCACCAGACAGGGCGGGCAGCCCCAGCATTTT | . | TRBV2 | TRBD1 | 15 | TRBJ1-5
CASSLVTLGTNEQFF | TGTGCCAGCAGTTTAGTGACACTAGGAACCAATGAGCAGTTCTTC | many | TRBV27 | . | 15 | TRBJ2-1
CASSHRDRGETQYF | TGTGCCAGCAGCCACCGGGACAGGGGGGAGACCCAGTACTTC | once | TRBV7-2 | TRBD1 | 14 | TRBJ2-5
CASSYSPKGAGEQYF | TGTGCCAGCAGTTACTCACCGAAGGGAGCAGGTGAGCAGTACTTC | . | TRBV6-5 | . | 15 | TRBJ2-7
CASSPDSLGNTIYF | TGTGCCAGCAGCCCGGACAGCTTGGGAAACACCATATATTTT | few | TRBV14 | . | 14 | TRBJ1-3
CASSPQQGGGFGIQYF | TGTGCCAGCAGCCCACAACAGGGGGGAGGTTTTGGCATTCAGTACTTC | . | TRBV9 | TRBD1 | 16 | TRBJ2-4
CASRFPGEGYEQYF | TGTGCCAGCAGGTTTCCGGGGGAGGGATACGAGCAGTACTTC | . | TRBV2 | TRBD2 | 14 | TRBJ2-7
CASSQLAGESYEQFF | TGTGCCAGCAGCCAGCTAGCGGGAGAGAGCTATGAGCAGTTCTTC | many | TRBV14 | TRBD2 | 15 | TRBJ2-1
CASSLTASGWNEQFF | TGTGCCAGCAGCTTAACGGCTAGCGGGTGGAATGAGCAGTTCTTC | . | TRBV7-3 | TRBD2 | 15 | TRBJ2-1
CASSYLGLGGYEQYF | TGTGCCAGCAGCTATTTGGGACTAGGTGGCTACGAGCAGTACTTC | . | TRBV14 | TRBD2 | 15 | TRBJ2-7
CASSSGGYEQYF | TGTGCCAGCAGTAGCGGTGGCTACGAGCAGTACTTC | few | TRBV28 | . | 12 | TRBJ2-7
CASSLVLSPLNTEAFF | TGTGCCAGCAGCTTGGTTCTTAGTCCTCTTAACACTGAAGCTTTCTTT | . | TRBV5-5 | . | 16 | TRBJ1-1
CASSLGLGGNQPQHF | TGTGCCAGCAGCTTAGGACTGGGAGGGAATCAGCCCCAGCATTTT | few | TRBV7-2 | . | 15 | TRBJ1-5
CASSLGTGFYTGELFF | TGTGCCAGCAGCCTGGGGACAGGGTTTTACACCGGGGAGCTGTTTTTT | few | TRBV7-9 | TRBD1 | 16 | TRBJ2-2
CASSVGPGNAEQYF | TGTGCCAGCAGCGTCGGCCCCGGGAACGCCGAGCAGTACTTC | . | TRBV9 | . | 14 | TRBJ2-7
CASSPTSGRSFYEQYF | TGTGCCAGCAGCCCGACTAGCGGGAGGTCGTTTTACGAGCAGTACTTC | . | TRBV5-4 | TRBD2 | 16 | TRBJ2-7
CASSDPSGRGLTGELFF | TGTGCCAGCAGTGACCCTAGCGGGAGGGGGCTCACCGGGGAGCTGTTTTTT | . | TRBV6-1 | TRBD2 | 17 | TRBJ2-2
CSASPQQVYEQYF | TGCAGTGCTAGTCCCCAGCAGGTCTACGAGCAGTACTTC | . | TRBV20-1 | . | 13 | TRBJ2-7
CASSYGAWSGTSYNEQFF | TGTGCCAGCAGTTATGGGGCGTGGAGCGGGACCTCCTACAATGAGCAGTTCTTC | . | TRBV27 | TRBD2 | 18 | TRBJ2-1
CASSLAPTRNNEQFF | TGCGCCAGCAGCTTGGCCCCTACTAGAAACAATGAGCAGTTCTTC | . | TRBV5-1 | . | 15 | TRBJ2-1
CASSEHWNTGELFF | TGCGCCAGCAGTGAGCATTGGAACACCGGGGAGCTGTTTTTT | . | TRBV10-1 | . | 14 | TRBJ2-2
CSGRQGAAGELFF | TGCAGCGGGAGACAGGGGGCGGCCGGGGAGCTGTTTTTT | . | TRBV29-1 | TRBD1 | 13 | TRBJ2-2
CASSDRDIGNTIYF | TGTGCCAGCAGCGACCGGGACATCGGAAACACCATATATTTT | . | TRBV9 | . | 14 | TRBJ1-3
CASSAVPRGEKLFF | TGTGCCAGCAGCGCGGTCCCAAGAGGGGAAAAACTGTTTTTT | . | TRBV9 | . | 14 | TRBJ1-4
CAIRGEGRGSNQPQHF | TGTGCCATCAGGGGAGAGGGCAGGGGCTCTAATCAGCCCCAGCATTTT | . | TRBV10-3 | . | 16 | TRBJ1-5